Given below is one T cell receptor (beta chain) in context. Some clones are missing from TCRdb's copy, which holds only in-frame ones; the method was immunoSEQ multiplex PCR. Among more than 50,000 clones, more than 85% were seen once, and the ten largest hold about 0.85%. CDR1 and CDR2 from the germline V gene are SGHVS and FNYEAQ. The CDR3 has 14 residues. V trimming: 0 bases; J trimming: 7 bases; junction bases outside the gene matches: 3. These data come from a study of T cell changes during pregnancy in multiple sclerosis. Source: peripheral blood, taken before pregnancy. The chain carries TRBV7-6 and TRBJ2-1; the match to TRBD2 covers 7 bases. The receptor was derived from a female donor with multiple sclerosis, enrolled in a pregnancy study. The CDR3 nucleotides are TGTGCCAGCAGCTTAGCGGGGGGGTGGAATGAGCAGTTCTTC. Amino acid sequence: CASSLAGGWNEQFF.